The source of this TCR beta chain is a study of cytomegalovirus exposure and HLA in healthy donors. For this clone: Its target is unknown.

Germline V lookup: CDR1 SQVTM, CDR2 ANQGSEA. V lost 7 bases to trimming and J lost 6 bases, with 19 bases between them. The CDR3 spans 13 residues. Sampled while nominally healthy, donors likely had unrecorded immune exposures. Use of 60 Vbeta and 13 Jbeta primers characterized the PCR. Clones were sequenced by immunoSEQ multiplex PCR, and TCRdb holds only the in-frame ones, with some missing. This table has around 140,000 clones, about four fifths appearing once. General study results and limits: A later analysis reportedly found fewer N-insertions in an Asian-associated ancestry cluster than the approximately 670-donor mean. The study found most TCR sequences rare, yet found some public TCRs in many donors. According to the study, 160 or so TCR beta chains were cytomegalovirus-associated.

The sequenced sample consisted of PBMCs. The J gene is TRBJ2-7, the V gene TRBV29-1, with a possible D match to TRBD2 (6 bases). This sequence originates from a woman in her late teens or twenties in good health and CMV-seropositive. The CDR3 bases are TGCAGCGGGGGAGGAGGGTACGGGGCCGAGCAGTACTTC. Amino acids: CSGGGGYGAEQYF.